The 14 T cell receptor beta chains below all came from one sample that was sequenced in a study of tumor-infiltrating lymphocytes in primary liver carcinoma. The source material, 20-30 mg of unsorted bulk tissue, was used to co-extract RNA and DNA. Constant-region priming of roughly 490 ng total RNA yielded TCR beta cDNA. ARM-PCR was slightly modified, and three nested multiplex PCR rounds with it gave rise to the TCR beta libraries. TRBV1-TRBV30 forward and Cbeta reverse primers drove the first two roughly 10-cycle rounds. TCRdb re-analysed the multiplex PCR reads in MiXCR, keeping a single row per CDR3 protein. The sample yields 100,000 or so distinct CDR3 sequences, about 63% seen once. Sequenced input: liver tumor tissue from sampling region 2. Subset given: tumor region T2, inferior pole. Every receptor here comes from an older woman with primary liver carcinoma and hepatitis B virus infection.

As to this clonotype: The junction differs from germline at one of its ends, possibly a read error. The rearrangement uses TRBV12-3 or TRBV12-4 and TRBJ2-3; D may be TRBD2 (5 bases). CDR3 size: 15 residues. CDR3 nucleotide sequence: TGTGCCAGCGGTTTAGCCCAAGCGGTACCGAAGACGCAGTATTTT. It translates to CASGLAQAVPKTQYF.

This clonotype was counted a few times. V and J are TRBV20-1 and TRBJ1-5; 8 bases agree with TRBD1. V lost 0 bases, J lost 1 base, and 5 bases stayed unmatched. The CDR3 length is 16 residues. Germline CDR1 is DFQATT and CDR2 is SNEGSKA (reference sequence). The DNA of the CDR3 is TGCAGTGCTAGAGACGGACAGGGTTGGAGCAATCAGCCCCAGCATTTT. This codes for CSARDGQGWSNQPQHF.

In regard to this clonotype: The germline gene is not matched at one end of the junction; a read error may be the cause. This chain connects TRBV5-6 to TRBJ2-5, with D tentatively TRBD1 (7 bases). CDR3 length: 15 residues. Germline assignment: CDR1 SGHDT and CDR2 YYEEEE. The CDR3 DNA is TGTACCAGCAGCATCAGGGGGGCGAACCAAGAGACCCAGTACTTC. Translating it yields CTSSIRGANQETQYF.

This clonotype was seen many times. This chain uses TRBV5-6 with TRBJ2-5; 9 nucleotides align to TRBD1. The CDR3 runs to 13 residues. V trimming: 3 bases; J trimming: 4 bases; junction bases outside the gene matches: 1. Germline V CDR1 and CDR2: SGHDT, YYEEEE. The DNA of the CDR3 is TGTGCCAGCAGCTGGGACAGGGCAGAGACCCAGTACTTC. It is translated as CASSWDRAETQYF.

Details on this clonotype: The junction shows a germline mismatch at one end, possibly a read error. The chain carries TRBV7-8 and TRBJ2-7; D may be TRBD1 or TRBD2 (5 bases each). In germline, CDR1 is SGHVS, CDR2 FQNEAQ. The CDR3 is 15 residues long. CDR3 in DNA: TGTGCCAGCAGCTTAGGAGGGGCTCGCTCCTACGAGCGGTGCTTC. Its translation is CASSLGGARSYERCF.

As regards this clonotype: A read error is likely, as this CDR3 ends without the conserved phenylalanine or tryptophan. The chain uses TRBV29-1 and TRBJ2-5; D not certain. CDR3 length: 12 residues. CDR1 is SQVTM, CDR2 ANQGSEA, per germline. CDR3 sequence: CSVGHNQETQYY. In DNA, the CDR3 is TGCAGTGTTGGTCACAACCAAGAGACCCAGTACTAC.

In the case of this clonotype: The junction differs from germline at one of its ends, possibly a read error. The gene calls are TRBV29-1 and TRBJ2-7, with TRBD1 matching over 9 bases. The germline V gene encodes CDR1 SQVTM and CDR2 ANQGSEA. The CDR3 is 15 residues long. The CDR3 DNA is TGCAGCCTCCGACGGACAGGGGCTTCTGCCTACGATCAGTACTTC. This codes for CSLRRTGASAYDQYF.

This clonotype came up once. The junction shows a germline mismatch at one end, possibly a read error. CDR3 coding DNA: TGCAGCGTCCTATACACCGGGGAGTTGTCTTTT. Translated: CSVLYTGELSF. The V call is TRBV29-1, the J call TRBJ2-2, with D perhaps matching TRBD2 (5 bases). From germline, CDR1 is SQVTM and CDR2 ANQGSEA. The CDR3 loop spans 11 amino acids.

This clonotype was seen ten or more times. This rearrangement joins TRBV28 to TRBJ2-1; TRBD2 matches at 7 bases. CDR1 is MDHEN and CDR2 is SYDVKM in the germline V gene. The length of the CDR3 is 15 residues. V lost 3 bases to trimming and J lost 6 bases; unmatched junction nucleotides: 8. In nucleotides, the CDR3 is TGTGCCAGCAGTTTCCCGGTTTCGGGGGGCAATGAGCAGTTCTTC. Translation gives CASSFPVSGGNEQFF.

The rearrangement joins TRBV6-1 to TRBJ2-1; 8 bases map to TRBD2. This CDR3 region has 16 residues. Per the germline V gene, CDR1 is MNHNS and CDR2 is SASEGT. With 9 bases clipped from V and 2 bases from J, the junction kept 12 bases outside the gene matches. The CDR3 DNA is TGTGCCAGAAGTACACTAGCGGCTAAGGCCTACAATGAGCAGTTCTTC. Its translation is CARSTLAAKAYNEQFF.

This rearrangement joins TRBV7-9 to TRBJ1-4; a weak D match, TRBD1 (5 bases). Germline V gives CDR1 SEHNR, CDR2 FQNEAQ (reference sequence). Deletions cut 1 base from V and 4 bases from J, with 16 bases between. The CDR3 extends over 17 amino acids. The CDR3 is CASSLGGRAGNNEKLFF. In nucleotides, the CDR3 is TGTGCCAGCAGCTTAGGGGGACGTGCGGGGAATAATGAAAAACTGTTTTTT. The full variable domain, in which reference TRBV7-9 and TRBJ1-4 provide the parts outside the CDR3, is DTGVSQNPRHKITKRGQNVTFRCDPISEHNRLYWYRQTLGQGPEFLTYFQNEAQLEKSRLLSDRFSAERPKGSFSTLEIQRTEQGDSAMYLCASSLGGRAGNNEKLFFGSGTQLSVL.

A note on this clonotype: This may come from a read error, since a much larger clone is one base off. The chain employs TRBV5-8 and TRBJ2-2; TRBD1 agrees at 7 bases. The CDR3 sequence is 18 residues long. The germline CDR1 and CDR2 sequences are SGHTS and YDEGEE. The CDR3: CASSLDPPGQTNTRELFF. CDR3 nucleotides: TGTGCCAGCAGCTTGGATCCGCCGGGACAGACGAACACCCGGGAGCTGTTTTTT.

The count of this clonotype is one. One junction end disagrees with the germline gene, perhaps due to a read error. This chain connects TRBV28 to TRBJ1-2, with 7 bases fitting TRBD1. The CDR3 runs to 14 residues. Germline CDR1 and CDR2: MDHEN and SYDVKM. The CDR3 sequence is CASRPSPVAGTVVF. CDR3 DNA: TGTGCCAGTAGACCATCACCGGTCGCCGGGACAGTCGTCTTC.

The chain carries TRBV11-1 and TRBJ2-4; D not resolved. V was shortened by 2 bases and J by 4 bases, with 9 bases between the two germline ends. Germline V gene data show CDR1 as SGHAT and CDR2 as FQDESV (reference sequence). This CDR3 contains 14 residues. This CDR3 is CASSLTGQKNIQYF. The CDR3 DNA reads as TGTGCCAGCAGCTTAACCGGTCAAAAAAACATTCAGTACTTC.